What follows is one T cell receptor beta chain and its context. As yet, its antigen is unknown. This CDR3 is built from 16 residues. The germline gives CDR1 SGDLS, CDR2 YYNGEE. The J segment lost 4 bases and the V segment lost 0 bases, leaving 7 bases of the junction unmatched. Researchers ran the PCR with 60 Vbeta and 13 Jbeta primers. Sequenced by immunoSEQ multiplex PCR; TCRdb stores in-frame clones only, minus some. The table records approximately 150,000 clones, 70% to 90% of them present only once. The sample is drawn from a study of cytomegalovirus exposure and HLA in healthy donors. General study findings and limits: According to a later analysis, most TCR beta chains associated with CMV appeared HLA-restricted. The study flagged some 180 TCR beta chains as cytomegalovirus-associated. Later on, an analysis tied approximately 15,000 TCR beta sequences to HLA alleles at 0.05 false discovery rate.

This sequence was found in a woman in her 30s in good health and CMV-seronegative. What was sequenced was PBMCs. The V and J genes are TRBV9 and TRBJ2-3; 8 positions match TRBD1. This chain's CDR3 is CASSVDHRGRADTQYF. Written as DNA, the CDR3 is TGTGCCAGCAGCGTAGACCACAGGGGGAGAGCAGATACGCAGTATTTT.